This T cell receptor (beta chain) was sequenced during a study of T-cell memory formation after mild COVID-19. In the study overall: TCR clustering was largely donor specific.

TCRdb reprocessed the 5' RACE reads with MiXCR, giving one entry per CDR3 protein. The sample consists of a few hundred thousand distinct CDR3 sequences, roughly 9.4% of them appearing once. V was clipped by 3 bases and J by 4 bases, with 9 bases between them. The CDR3 covers 13 residues. Germline V gene lookup returns CDR1 LGHNA and CDR2 YSLEER. Broader study findings: Nothing confirmed that second-wave clones peaking on day 37 were specific for SARS-CoV-2.

Comment on this clonotype: The target antigen is unknown.

The sequencing input was PBMCs or a T cell subset sorted from them (not recorded which). The sequence came from a man aged 18 to 30 who had mild COVID-19 (a few samples of this study predate the infection). Cell type and time point are not known. This chain joins TRBV4-3 and TRBJ1-2; the D is unclear. Here the CDR3 DNA reads TGCGCCAGCAGCCAGGTGGCTTTCTATGGCTACACCTTC. Its translation: CASSQVAFYGYTF.